The 8 T cell receptor beta chains listed next were all sequenced from one sample in a study of cytomegalovirus exposure and HLA in healthy donors. Amplification used 60 Vbeta primers and 13 Jbeta primers. The method was immunoSEQ multiplex PCR; TCRdb's version includes in-frame clones alone and lacks a portion of them. The sample shows approximately 190,000 clones, roughly 70% of them seen only once. The specimen was PBMCs. Every receptor here comes from a man in his forties in good health and CMV-seropositive.

CDR3 DNA sequence: TGTGCCAGCAGCAAAGTTCGGGAGAGCTCAGAGTATCAGAAGTTGAACACTGAAGCTTTCTTT. Amino acid sequence: CASSKVRESSEYQKLNTEAFF. The chain has TRBV21-1 and TRBJ1-1. TRBV21-1 represents a pseudogene. This CDR3 is built from 21 residues.

The rearrangement links TRBV2 to TRBJ1-6; 8 bases line up with TRBD1. CDR1 SNHLY and CDR2 FYNNEI come from the germline V gene. The junction had 8 bases not matched to a gene; V was cut back by 6 bases and J by 7 bases. The length of the CDR3 is 15 residues. The CDR3 nucleotides read TGTGCCAGCAGCCCAGGACAGGGACCCAATTCACCCCTCCACTTT. Encoded protein: CASSPGQGPNSPLHF.

The V and J genes are TRBV18 and TRBJ1-1, with 7 bases aligning to TRBD1. V lost 6 bases, J lost 3 bases, and 7 bases stayed unmatched. Germline V CDR1 and CDR2: KGHSH, LQKENI. The length of the CDR3 is 14 residues. The CDR3 DNA reads as TGTGCCAGCTCGCTCATCGACAGGGACACTGAAGCTTTCTTT. Protein product: CASSLIDRDTEAFF.

This sequence joins TRBV7-2 and TRBJ2-5; D perhaps matches TRBD2 (7 bases). CDR1 SGHTA and CDR2 FQGNSA come from the germline V gene. The CDR3 has 16 amino acids. V was trimmed by 4 bases and J by 5 bases, leaving 20 bases between them. This chain's CDR3 is CASSWAGTPGGETQYF. DNA of the CDR3: TGTGCCAGCAGCTGGGCCGGGACACCCGGGGGGGAGACCCAGTACTTC.

This clone was detected a few times. The chain links TRBV20-1 to TRBJ2-1; 8 nucleotides agree with TRBD2. Per germline, CDR1 DFQATT and CDR2 SNEGSKA (reference sequence). The V segment lost 6 bases and the J segment 9 bases; nucleotides outside the gene matches: 4. The CDR3 covers 11 residues. In nucleotides, the CDR3 is TGCAGTGCAGGGACTAGGGTTGAGCAGTTCTTC. Its protein is CSAGTRVEQFF.

The rearrangement uses TRBV5-4 and TRBJ2-3, with D unresolved. Germline V gene sequence: CDR1 SGHNT, CDR2 YYREEE (reference sequence). V was shortened by 0 bases and J by 4 bases, with 9 bases between the two germline ends. This CDR3 spans 14 amino acids. CDR3 residues: CASSLGLHPDTQYF. The DNA for the CDR3 is TGTGCCAGCAGCTTGGGGCTGCATCCAGATACGCAGTATTTT.

The chain employs TRBV19 and TRBJ2-6; a possible D gene is TRBD1 (6 bases). The CDR3 loop spans 15 amino acids. The ends were cut back, 8 bases at V and 0 bases at J, with 11 bases in the middle. The germline V gene has CDR1 LNHDA and CDR2 SQIVND (reference sequence). The CDR3 nucleotides are TGTGCCAGTGGACAGCTGAGCTCTGGGGCCAACGTCCTGACTTTC. It specifies CASGQLSSGANVLTF.

The chain carries TRBV5-1 and TRBJ1-1; D is unclear. Germline loops: CDR1 SGHRS, CDR2 YFSETQ. CDR3 size: 13 residues. V lost 2 bases and J lost 0, with 5 bases in between. CDR3 sequence: CASSLAVNTEAFF. The CDR3 DNA is TGCGCCAGCAGCTTAGCGGTGAACACTGAAGCTTTCTTT.